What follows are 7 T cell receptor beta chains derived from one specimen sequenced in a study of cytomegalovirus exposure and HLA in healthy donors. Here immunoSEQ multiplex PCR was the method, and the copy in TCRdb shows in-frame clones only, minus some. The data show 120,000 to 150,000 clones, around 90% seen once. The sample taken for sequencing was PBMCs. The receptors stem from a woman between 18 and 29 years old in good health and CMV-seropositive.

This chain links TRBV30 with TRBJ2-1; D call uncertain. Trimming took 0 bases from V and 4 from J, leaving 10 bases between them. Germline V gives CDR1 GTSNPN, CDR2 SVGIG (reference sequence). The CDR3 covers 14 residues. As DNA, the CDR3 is TGTGCCTGGAGTGTGTATTCCGGTTACAATGAGCAGTTCTTC. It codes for CAWSVYSGYNEQFF.

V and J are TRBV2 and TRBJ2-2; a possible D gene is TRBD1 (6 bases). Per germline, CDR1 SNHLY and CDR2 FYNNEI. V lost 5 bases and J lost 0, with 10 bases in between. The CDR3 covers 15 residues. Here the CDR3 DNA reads TGTGCCAGCAGTAGCTGGGGGCCGAACACCGGGGAGCTGTTTTTT. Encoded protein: CASSSWGPNTGELFF. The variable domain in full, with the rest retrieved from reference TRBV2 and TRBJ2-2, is EPEVTQTPSHQVTQMGQEVILRCVPISNHLYFYWYRQILGQKVEFLVSFYNNEISEKSEIFDDQFSVERPDGSNFTLKIRSTKLEDSAMYFCASSSWGPNTGELFFGEGSRLTVL.

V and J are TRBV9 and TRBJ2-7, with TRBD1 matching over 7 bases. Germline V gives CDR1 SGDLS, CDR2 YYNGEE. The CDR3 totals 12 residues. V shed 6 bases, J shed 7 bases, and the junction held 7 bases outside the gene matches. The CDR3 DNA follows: TGTGCCAGCAATCAGGGGGTCGGTGAGCAGTACTTC. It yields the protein CASNQGVGEQYF.

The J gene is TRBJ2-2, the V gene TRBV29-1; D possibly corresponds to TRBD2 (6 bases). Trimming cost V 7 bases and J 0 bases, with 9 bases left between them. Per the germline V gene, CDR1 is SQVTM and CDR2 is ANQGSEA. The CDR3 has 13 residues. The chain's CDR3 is CSGGEPNTGELFF. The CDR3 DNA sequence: TGCAGCGGGGGGGAGCCGAACACCGGGGAGCTGTTTTTT.

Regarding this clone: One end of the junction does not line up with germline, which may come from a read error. CDR3 region: CASTPRASGFLGRLDF. CDR3 nucleotides: TGTGCCAGCACCCCCCGGGCTAGCGGGTTCCTTGGCAGGTTGGACTTC. The rearrangement joins TRBV9 to TRBJ2-7, with TRBD2 matching 8 bases. CDR3 length: 16 residues. CDR1 SGDLS and CDR2 YYNGEE come from the germline V gene. The whole variable domain, filled in from reference TRBV9 and TRBJ2-7, reads DSGVTQTPKHLITATGQRVTLRCSPRSGDLSVYWYQQSLDQGLQFLIQYYNGEERAKGNILERFSAQQFPDLHSELNLSSLELGDSALYFCASTPRASGFLGRLDFGPGTRLTVT.

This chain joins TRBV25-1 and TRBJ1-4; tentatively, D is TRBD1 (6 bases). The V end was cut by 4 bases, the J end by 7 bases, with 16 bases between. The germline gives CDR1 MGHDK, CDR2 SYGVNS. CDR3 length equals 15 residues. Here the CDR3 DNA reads TGTGCCAGCAGTGGGTGGACAGTCTTAAGTGAAAAACTGTTTTTT. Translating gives CASSGWTVLSEKLFF.

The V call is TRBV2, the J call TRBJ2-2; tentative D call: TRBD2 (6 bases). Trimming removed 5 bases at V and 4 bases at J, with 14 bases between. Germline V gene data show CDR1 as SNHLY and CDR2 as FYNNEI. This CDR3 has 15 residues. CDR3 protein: CASSFVGGSTGELFF. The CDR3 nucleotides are TGTGCCAGCAGTTTCGTCGGGGGTAGCACCGGGGAGCTGTTTTTT.